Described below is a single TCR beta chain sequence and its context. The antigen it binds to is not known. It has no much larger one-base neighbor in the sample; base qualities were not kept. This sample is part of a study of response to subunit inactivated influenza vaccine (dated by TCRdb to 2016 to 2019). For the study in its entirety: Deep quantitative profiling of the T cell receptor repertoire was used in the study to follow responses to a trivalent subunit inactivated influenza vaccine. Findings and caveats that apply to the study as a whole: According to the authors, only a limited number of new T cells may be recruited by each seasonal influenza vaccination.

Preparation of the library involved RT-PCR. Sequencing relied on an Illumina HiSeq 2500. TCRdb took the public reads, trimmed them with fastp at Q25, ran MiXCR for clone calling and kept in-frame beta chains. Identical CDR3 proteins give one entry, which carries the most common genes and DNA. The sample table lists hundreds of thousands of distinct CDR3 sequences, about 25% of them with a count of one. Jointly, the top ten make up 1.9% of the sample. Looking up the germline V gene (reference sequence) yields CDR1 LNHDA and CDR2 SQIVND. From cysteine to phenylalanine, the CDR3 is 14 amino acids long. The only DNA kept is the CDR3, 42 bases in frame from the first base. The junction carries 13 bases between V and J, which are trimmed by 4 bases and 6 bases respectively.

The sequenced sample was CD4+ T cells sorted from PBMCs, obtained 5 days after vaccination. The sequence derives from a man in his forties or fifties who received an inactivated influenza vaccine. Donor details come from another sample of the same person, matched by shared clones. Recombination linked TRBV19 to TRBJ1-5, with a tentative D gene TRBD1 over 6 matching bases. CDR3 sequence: CASSTRGSRQPQHF. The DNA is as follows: TGTGCCAGTAGTACAAGGGGGAGCCGTCAGCCCCAGCATTTT.